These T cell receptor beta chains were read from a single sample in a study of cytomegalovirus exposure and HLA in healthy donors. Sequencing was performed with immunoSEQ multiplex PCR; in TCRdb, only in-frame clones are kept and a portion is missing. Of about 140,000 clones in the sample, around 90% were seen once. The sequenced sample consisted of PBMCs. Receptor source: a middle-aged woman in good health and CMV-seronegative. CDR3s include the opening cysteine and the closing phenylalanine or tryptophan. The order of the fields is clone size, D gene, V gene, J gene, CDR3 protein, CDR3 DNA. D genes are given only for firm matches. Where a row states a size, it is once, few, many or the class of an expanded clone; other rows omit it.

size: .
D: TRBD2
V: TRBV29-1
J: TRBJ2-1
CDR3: CSVRLAGDNEQFF
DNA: TGCAGCGTTCGGCTAGCGGGGGACAATGAGCAGTTCTTC

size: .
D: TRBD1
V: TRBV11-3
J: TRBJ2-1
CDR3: CASSWREDRDNEQFF
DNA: TGTGCCAGCAGCTGGAGGGAGGACAGGGACAATGAGCAGTTCTTC

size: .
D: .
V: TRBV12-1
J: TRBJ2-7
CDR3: CASSSPLAGPLDEQYF
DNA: TGTGCCAGCAGCTCCCCCCTCGCGGGCCCCCTCGACGAGCAGTACTTC

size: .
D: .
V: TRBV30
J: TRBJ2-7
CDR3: CAWTRGTSYEQYF
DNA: TGTGCCTGGACCCGAGGGACATCCTACGAGCAGTACTTC

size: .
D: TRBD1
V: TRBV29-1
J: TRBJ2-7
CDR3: CSVAWDRGYEQYF
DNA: TGCAGCGTTGCTTGGGACAGGGGTTACGAGCAGTACTTC

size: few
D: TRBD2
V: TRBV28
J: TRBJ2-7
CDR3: CASSSQAGGGYEQYF
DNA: TGTGCCAGCAGTTCGCAGGCGGGGGGAGGGTACGAGCAGTACTTC

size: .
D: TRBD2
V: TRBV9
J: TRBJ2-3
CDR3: CASSASSGLTDTQYF
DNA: TGTGCCAGCAGCGCCAGTAGCGGGCTCACAGATACGCAGTATTTT

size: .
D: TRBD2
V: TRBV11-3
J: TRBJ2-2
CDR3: CASSALTSSHSGELFF
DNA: TGTGCCAGCAGCGCTCTGACTAGCTCCCATTCCGGGGAGCTGTTTTTT

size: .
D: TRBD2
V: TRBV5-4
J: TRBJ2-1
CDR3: CASTWEAGGANEQFF
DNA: TGTGCCAGCACCTGGGAAGCGGGAGGTGCCAATGAGCAGTTCTTC

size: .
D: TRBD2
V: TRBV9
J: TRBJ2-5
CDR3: CASSPGSSGIRETQYF
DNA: TGTGCCAGCAGCCCGGGGAGTAGCGGGATTAGAGAGACCCAGTACTTC

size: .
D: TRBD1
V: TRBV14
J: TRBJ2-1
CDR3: CASSLSGTVYNEQFF
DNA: TGTGCCAGCAGCCTCTCCGGGACAGTCTACAATGAGCAGTTCTTC

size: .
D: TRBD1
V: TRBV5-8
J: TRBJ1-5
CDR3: CASSWDRGLVQPQHF
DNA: TGTGCCAGCAGCTGGGACAGGGGGCTCGTTCAGCCCCAGCATTTT

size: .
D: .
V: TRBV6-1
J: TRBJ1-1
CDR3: CASSDLQIGHTEAFF
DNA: TGTGCCAGCAGTGATCTACAGATAGGTCACACTGAAGCTTTCTTT

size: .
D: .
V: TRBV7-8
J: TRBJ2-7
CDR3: CASSFSAGVFYEQYF
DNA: TGTGCCAGCAGCTTCTCCGCAGGGGTATTCTACGAGCAGTACTTC

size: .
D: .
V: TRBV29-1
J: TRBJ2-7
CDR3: CSVEVSSYEQYF
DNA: TGCAGCGTTGAAGTCAGCTCCTACGAGCAGTACTTC

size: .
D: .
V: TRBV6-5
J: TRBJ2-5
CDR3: CASTSSVETQYF
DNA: TGTGCCAGCACCTCCTCGGTGGAGACCCAGTACTTC

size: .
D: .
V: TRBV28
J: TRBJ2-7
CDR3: CASSRYPGEQYF
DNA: TGTGCCAGCAGTCGCTATCCGGGGGAGCAGTACTTC

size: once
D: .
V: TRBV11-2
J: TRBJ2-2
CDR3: CASSLWGPSGNTGELFF
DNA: TGTGCCAGCAGCTTGTGGGGGCCTAGCGGGAACACCGGGGAGCTGTTTTTT

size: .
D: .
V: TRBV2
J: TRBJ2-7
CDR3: CASHRQSYEQYF
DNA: TGTGCCAGCCACAGACAATCCTACGAGCAGTACTTC

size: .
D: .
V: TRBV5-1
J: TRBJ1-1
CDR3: CASSRAGDTEAFF
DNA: TGCGCCAGCAGCCGGGCGGGGGACACTGAAGCTTTCTTT

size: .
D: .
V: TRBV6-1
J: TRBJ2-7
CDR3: CASNRRDRPHEQYF
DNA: TGTGCCAGCAACCGCCGAGACAGGCCCCACGAGCAGTACTTC

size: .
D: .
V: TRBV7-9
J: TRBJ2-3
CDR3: CASSLGRTITDTQYF
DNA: TGTGCCAGCAGCTTAGGGAGGACTATCACAGATACGCAGTATTTT